This T cell receptor beta chain was sequenced during a study of cytomegalovirus exposure and HLA in healthy donors. Whole-study findings and limits: Several of the most significant clusters appeared linked to common viral pathogens, based on a later analysis. A link between a missense DCLRE1C variant and TCR beta V- and J-gene trimming emerged from a later analysis. From TCR beta sequences, most subjects' HLA-A and HLA-B alleles were reportedly predicted accurately.

Concerning this clone: Its specificity is unknown.

This CDR3 is built from 15 residues. CDR1 is MNHEY and CDR2 is SVGAGI in the germline V gene. Trimming cost V 0 bases and J 1 base; bases outside gene matches: 2. This PCR relied on a set of 60 Vbeta primers and 13 Jbeta primers. Measured with immunoSEQ multiplex PCR; TCRdb has only the in-frame clones, and not every one. This table has about 100,000 clones, roughly four fifths appearing once. V and J are TRBV6-5 and TRBJ1-1; 7 bases are shared with TRBD1. The source is a male donor in good health and CMV-seropositive. The specimen was PBMCs. The CDR3 is CASSYSNRGNTEAFF. In nucleotides, the CDR3 is TGTGCCAGCAGTTACTCGAACAGGGGGAACACTGAAGCTTTCTTT.